Each of the 14 T cell receptor beta chains below was sequenced from the same sample in a study of OX40 agonist ivuxolimab in advanced cancers. The assay was immunoSEQ multiplex PCR, and TCRdb's table has in-frame clones only and misses some. The table has around 61,000 clones, roughly 85% seen once. Sequences were derived from CD4+ or CD8+ T cells sorted from blood, sampled in a trial of the OX40 agonist ivuxolimab. These TCRs come from an adult with an advanced solid tumor such as melanoma, head and neck, liver or kidney cancer.

The chain joins TRBV30 to TRBJ1-2; D gene uncertain. Trimming stripped 2 bases from V and 4 bases from J, with 5 bases between. Germline V gene sequence: CDR1 GTSNPN, CDR2 SVGIG (reference sequence). This CDR3 region has 11 residues. CDR3 loop: CAWSISYGYTF. The DNA for the CDR3 is TGTGCCTGGAGTATAAGCTATGGCTACACCTTC.

This clone was seen only a few times. The chain uses TRBV4-1 and TRBJ1-2, with TRBD1 identical over 10 bases. The V segment lost 1 base and the J segment 5 bases; nucleotides outside the gene matches: 4. The V gene's germline CDR1 is MGHRA and CDR2 YSYEKL. CDR3 length equals 15 residues. Here the CDR3 DNA reads TGCGCCAGCAGCCAAGGGGGACAGGGGTGGTATGGCTACACCTTC. Amino acids: CASSQGGQGWYGYTF.

The J gene is TRBJ1-2, the V gene TRBV29-1, with 9 bases that match TRBD1. The junction had 6 bases not matched to a gene; V was cut back by 6 bases and J by 1 base. This CDR3 region has 14 residues. The germline CDR1 and CDR2 sequences are SQVTM and ANQGSEA. The CDR3 DNA sequence: TGCAGCGTGGAACCGACAGGGGGTAACTATGGCTACACCTTC. Amino acids: CSVEPTGGNYGYTF.

This clone occurred a few times. CDR3 amino acids: CASIDGGNQPQHF. CDR3 coding DNA: TGTGCCAGTATCGATGGGGGAAATCAGCCCCAGCATTTT. V usage is TRBV6-1 and J usage is TRBJ1-5; tentatively, D is TRBD1 (5 bases). V was trimmed by 9 bases and J by 4 bases, leaving 13 bases between them. CDR3 size: 13 residues. Germline V lookup: CDR1 MNHNS, CDR2 SASEGT.

This chain joins TRBV4-3 and TRBJ2-2; 12 positions agree with TRBD2. Per germline, CDR1 LGHNA and CDR2 YSLEER. V gave up 1 base and J gave up 5 bases; unmatched junction bases: 8. The CDR3 is 18 residues long. The DNA for the CDR3 is TGCGCCAGCAGCCAAGGACTACTAGCGGGAGGATGGACCGGGGAGCTGTTTTTT. Its translation: CASSQGLLAGGWTGELFF.

Turning to this clone: The junction does not match germline at one end; this may be a read error. CDR3 coding DNA: TGTGCCAGCAGTAGACGGAGTGTGGCAAAAACTGTTTTT. This gives the protein CASSRRSVAKTVF. The chain joins TRBV6-5 to TRBJ1-4; no clear D. Germline CDR1 reads MNHEY; CDR2 reads SVGAGI. This CDR3 is 13 amino acids long.

V usage is TRBV19 and J usage is TRBJ2-6; D might be TRBD1 (6 bases). The V gene lost 10 bases and the J gene lost 0 bases, with 19 bases spanning the gap. CDR1 and CDR2 (germline): LNHDA, SQIVND (reference sequence). The CDR3 runs to 17 residues. The CDR3 loop is CAIETPDSHSGANVLTF. The CDR3 nucleotides read TGTGCCATAGAGACCCCGGACAGCCACTCTGGGGCCAACGTCCTGACTTTC.

The chain links TRBV6-6 to TRBJ2-1; TRBD2 might be the D (6 bases). The CDR3 has 15 amino acids. V was shortened by 4 bases and J by 7 bases, with 17 bases between the two germline ends. Per the germline V gene, CDR1 is MNHNY and CDR2 is SVGAGI (reference sequence). CDR3 in amino acids: CASSSTGERVNEQFF. The DNA of the CDR3 is TGTGCCAGCAGTTCTACGGGGGAGAGAGTGAATGAGCAGTTCTTC.

The J gene is TRBJ2-3, the V gene TRBV11-2; no clear D. The length of the CDR3 is 15 residues. V was clipped by 2 bases and J by 2 bases, with 11 bases between them. Germline V gene lookup returns CDR1 SGHAT and CDR2 FQNNGV. As DNA, the CDR3 is TGTGCCAGCAGCTTACGTACACCAAACACAGATACGCAGTATTTT. It specifies CASSLRTPNTDTQYF.

The chain combines TRBV5-4 with TRBJ2-5; a possible D gene is TRBD1 (5 bases). The CDR3 length is 13 residues. V lost 3 bases and J lost 2, with 8 bases in between. Per the germline V gene, CDR1 is SGHNT and CDR2 is YYREEE (reference sequence). CDR3 coding DNA: TGTGCCAGCAGCTCCAGGGTACAAGAGACCCAGTACTTC. It codes for CASSSRVQETQYF. Using reference TRBV5-4 and TRBJ2-5 for the parts outside the CDR3, the full variable domain is ETGVTQSPTHLIKTRGQQVTLRCSSQSGHNTVSWYQQALGQGPQFIFQYYREEENGRGNFPPRFSGLQFPNYSSELNVNALELDDSALYLCASSSRVQETQYFGPGTRLLVL.

By frequency in the sample, this clone is medium-sized (0.01 to 0.1%). The J gene is TRBJ2-5, the V gene TRBV5-1, with D tentatively TRBD2 (6 bases). The CDR3 consists of 17 residues. V was clipped by 3 bases and J by 2 bases, with 20 bases between them. The V gene's germline CDR1 is SGHRS and CDR2 YFSETQ. CDR3 nucleotides: TGCGCCAGCAGCTCCCGAAGTAGCGGCCATTTTCAAGAGACCCAGTACTTC. Translated, it gives CASSSRSSGHFQETQYF.

V gene TRBV7-2 combines with J gene TRBJ2-2; 7 nucleotides match TRBD1. This CDR3 comprises 14 residues. Germline-derived CDR1 and CDR2 are SGHTA and FQGNSA. The ends lost 7 bases at V and 3 bases at J; junction bases unmatched: 5. The CDR3 sequence: CASTRTGDTGELFF. In DNA form, the CDR3 reads TGTGCCAGCACCCGAACAGGGGACACCGGGGAGCTGTTTTTT.

The rearrangement joins TRBV6-5 to TRBJ2-7; the match to TRBD1 covers 7 bases. The germline V gene encodes CDR1 MNHEY and CDR2 SVGAGI. V dropped 3 bases and J dropped 8; count of bases not matched to a gene: 7. The CDR3 runs to 13 residues. In DNA, the CDR3 is TGTGCCAGCAGTTATTCAGGGGGAGCTAAGCAGTACTTC. Translated: CASSYSGGAKQYF.

The rearrangement links TRBV23-1 to TRBJ2-7; D perhaps matches TRBD1 (7 bases). TRBV23-1 is an ORF, with its function uncertain. The CDR3 runs to 15 residues. Trimming took off 2 bases at V and 3 bases at J, with 14 bases between the two ends. The CDR3 spells CASSQGRQGGYEQYF. The CDR3 DNA is TGCGCCAGCAGTCAAGGTCGTCAGGGGGGCTACGAGCAGTACTTC.